This TCR beta chain was observed in a study of T cells in Graves' hyperthyroidism and ophthalmopathy. CDR1 and CDR2 (germline): LNHDA, SQIVND (reference sequence). V lost 1 base to trimming and J lost 6 bases, with 6 bases between them. The CDR3 totals 12 residues. Graves' hyperthyroidism was deemed stable absent ophthalmopathy progression within 18 months. An approximately 10 ml volume of fresh peripheral blood provided the PBMCs. This clonotype was observed many times. Its antigen is not identified. RNA transcripts yielded amplified TCR beta CDR3 regions. HTBI primers were employed in a first-round RT-PCR of the TCR CDR3. TCRdb ran MiXCR on the multiplex PCR reads and lists one entry per CDR3 protein. This sample carries 100,000 to 140,000 distinct CDR3 sequences, approximately 15% of them seen once, and the ten largest clones take roughly 40%. Study-wide findings and caveats: Separating ophthalmopathy from stable hyperthyroidism was achieved by a 13 V-J model. Blood held most thyroid clonotypes expanded above 0.001 frequency.

The sequence came from a woman aged 50 to 65 with Graves' hyperthyroidism. The chain joins TRBV19 to TRBJ1-1; D not resolved. Sequenced sample: blood. CDR3 DNA: TGTGCCAGTAGTATAGGGCCGGCTGAAGCTTTCTTT. Translated, it gives CASSIGPAEAFF.